Sequencing of this T cell receptor beta chain was carried out in a study of shared clonotypes between healthy human individuals. The CDR3 totals 13 residues. Per the germline V gene, CDR1 is SGHDT and CDR2 is YYEEEE. Concerning this clone itself: A read error may produce the germline difference seen at one junction end. In the same sample, other DNA sequences code for this CDR3.

The protocol was immunoSEQ multiplex PCR, while the TCRdb copy is restricted to in-frame clones and leaves out a portion. This sample carries 2.5 million or so clones, more than 90% of them seen once, and the ten largest clones take around 0.15%. This sequence joins TRBV5-6 and TRBJ2-1; D is perhaps TRBD1 (6 bases). The TCR was taken from a man younger than 30 in good health. The sequenced sample consisted of naive CD4+ T cells sorted from blood. Described subset: CD45RA+ positively selected. The CDR3 reads CATSLEGDNEQFF. The CDR3 DNA reads TGTGCCACCAGCCTTGAGGGGGACAATGAGCAGTTCTTC.